This is a list of T cell receptor beta chains from one sample in a study of T-cell reconstitution after alpha-beta-depleted transplantation in children. Via MiXCR, TCRdb re-called the PCR reads, giving one row per CDR3 protein. The sample contains fewer than 250,000 distinct CDR3 sequences, 17% of which appear only once. The sample consisted of PBMCs, mostly from graft donor cells, taken 360 days after TCRalphabeta/CD19-depleted stem cell transplant. The receptors stem from a male patient aged 2 to 10 who had a stem cell transplant for acute lymphoblastic leukemia, so the T cells may come from the graft donor. CDR3s leave out the opening cysteine and the closing phenylalanine or tryptophan. A D gene is named only where the DNA matches it firmly.

D gene	V gene	J gene	CDR3 protein
.	TRBV29-1	TRBJ1-2	SVRPGTVDGYT
TRBD2	TRBV5-1	TRBJ2-1	ASSHGTSVSDEQF
TRBD2	TRBV18	TRBJ2-3	ASSPPLRGGATDTQY
TRBD2	TRBV7-6	TRBJ2-1	ASSLYRGGSSYNEQF
.	TRBV27	TRBJ2-7	ASSLAGKAYEQY
TRBD2	TRBV7-2	TRBJ2-1	ASSLVASGLYNEQF
.	TRBV6-1	TRBJ2-7	ASTNRGRGSYEQY
.	TRBV5-1	TRBJ2-5	ASSFGRVYQETQY
.	TRBV5-1	TRBJ2-2	ASTTPLGNTGELF
.	TRBV5-6	TRBJ2-3	ASSSSGGQY
.	TRBV20-1	TRBJ2-3	SAILSEGDTQY
.	TRBV27	TRBJ2-3	ASSLPPGPTDTQY
TRBD2	TRBV7-9	TRBJ2-1	ASSLLGGGANEQF
TRBD1	TRBV4-1	TRBJ2-2	ASSQESRGLVTGELF
TRBD2	TRBV10-1	TRBJ2-3	ASSESTSYSDTQY
TRBD1	TRBV6-2/TRBV6-3	TRBJ1-2	ASPTDRDNYGYT
.	TRBV12-3/TRBV12-4	TRBJ1-5	ASSRTGRNQPQH
.	TRBV24-1	TRBJ2-2	ATSGRTGELF
.	TRBV12-3/TRBV12-4	TRBJ2-7	ASKYRGSYEQY
TRBD1	TRBV5-1	TRBJ2-2	ASSPQTGYTGELF
TRBD1	TRBV5-1	TRBJ1-1	ANWGQVNTEAF
.	TRBV13	TRBJ2-4	ASSFGGRDVSKNIQY
TRBD2	TRBV6-1	TRBJ2-1	ASSTGFTSGGNNEQF
TRBD2	TRBV28	TRBJ2-7	ASTPLAGLYEQY
TRBD2	TRBV5-1	TRBJ2-7	ASSLVGTSFYEQY
.	TRBV7-9	TRBJ2-3	ASSLGALITDTQY
TRBD1	TRBV11-2	TRBJ1-4	ASSPHPWDRDWDGEKLF
TRBD1	TRBV27	TRBJ1-4	ASTELTGIYEKLF
.	TRBV12-3/TRBV12-4	TRBJ2-3	ASSPQHPSLSTDTQY
TRBD1	TRBV29-1	TRBJ2-7	SVAPVDRGVYEQY
TRBD1	TRBV11-2	TRBJ2-2	ASSSGWDRGLTGELF
.	TRBV5-1	TRBJ2-3	ASSLVASVTTDTQY
TRBD1	TRBV6-2/TRBV6-3	TRBJ2-7	ACRQGSYEQY
.	TRBV12-3/TRBV12-4	TRBJ2-7	ASRTNPIGEQY
.	TRBV12-3/TRBV12-4	TRBJ1-3	ASRPTVSGNTIY
.	TRBV30	TRBJ2-5	AWSRVGETQY
TRBD1	TRBV4-3	TRBJ1-4	ASSQGRQGREKLF
.	TRBV12-3/TRBV12-4	TRBJ1-1	ASSSHDLNTEAF
.	TRBV5-4	TRBJ2-2	ASSTTRNTGELF
.	TRBV6-5	TRBJ1-1	ASGDGRANTEAF
TRBD2	TRBV20-1	TRBJ2-2	SASGGAASTGELF
.	TRBV28	TRBJ2-7	ASSLSGRGRGYEQY
TRBD1	TRBV2	TRBJ2-7	ASSPQGAVSYEQY
.	TRBV5-6	TRBJ2-3	ASSSRRGLSTDTQY
TRBD2	TRBV20-1	TRBJ2-7	SASTSGSSEQY
.	TRBV15	TRBJ1-4	ATSRENQGSEKLF
.	TRBV7-9	TRBJ1-2	ASSLLGDYGYT
.	TRBV4-3	TRBJ2-4	ASSPGTFGVQY
.	TRBV29-1	TRBJ2-2	SARQYTGELF
.	TRBV5-1	TRBJ2-2	ASMKRDTGELF
TRBD2	TRBV7-2	TRBJ2-7	ASSYTSGGIYEQY
TRBD1	TRBV5-5	TRBJ1-1	ASSWTLTGGNTEAF
.	TRBV6-2/TRBV6-3	TRBJ2-7	ASDSTGRGHYEQY
.	TRBV6-5	TRBJ2-1	ASRYRAYNEQF
TRBD2	TRBV6-5	TRBJ2-3	ASSYPPGLATDTQY